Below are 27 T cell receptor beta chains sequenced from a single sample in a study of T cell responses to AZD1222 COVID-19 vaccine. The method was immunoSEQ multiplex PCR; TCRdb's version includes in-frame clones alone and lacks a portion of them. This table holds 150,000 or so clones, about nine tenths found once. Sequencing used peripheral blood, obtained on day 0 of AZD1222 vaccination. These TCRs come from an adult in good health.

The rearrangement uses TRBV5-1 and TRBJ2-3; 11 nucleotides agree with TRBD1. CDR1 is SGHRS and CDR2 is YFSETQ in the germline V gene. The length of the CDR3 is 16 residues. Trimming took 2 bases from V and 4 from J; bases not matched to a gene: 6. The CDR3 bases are TGCGCCAGCAGCTTAGGACAGGGGGCATTATCAGATACGCAGTATTTT. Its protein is CASSLGQGALSDTQYF.

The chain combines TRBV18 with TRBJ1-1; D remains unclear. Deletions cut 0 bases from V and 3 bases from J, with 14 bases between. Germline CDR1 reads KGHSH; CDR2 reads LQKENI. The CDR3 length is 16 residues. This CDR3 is CASSPPYGVRDTEAFF. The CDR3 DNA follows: TGTGCCAGCTCACCACCATACGGGGTAAGGGACACTGAAGCTTTCTTT.

CDR3 loop: CASSVALGVGNTIYF. For the CDR3, the DNA is TGTGCCAGCAGCGTAGCTTTAGGGGTCGGAAACACCATATATTTT. The V and J genes are TRBV9 and TRBJ1-3, with a tentative D call TRBD1 (5 bases). The germline gives CDR1 SGDLS, CDR2 YYNGEE. This CDR3 contains 15 residues. Trimming took off 0 bases at V and 4 bases at J, with 11 bases between the two ends.

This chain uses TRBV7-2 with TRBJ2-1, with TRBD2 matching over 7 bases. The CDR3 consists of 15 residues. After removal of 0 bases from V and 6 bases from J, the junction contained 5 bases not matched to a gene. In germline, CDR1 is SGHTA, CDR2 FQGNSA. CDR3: CASSLASGLSNEQFF. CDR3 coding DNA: TGTGCCAGCAGCTTAGCTAGCGGGCTTAGCAATGAGCAGTTCTTC.

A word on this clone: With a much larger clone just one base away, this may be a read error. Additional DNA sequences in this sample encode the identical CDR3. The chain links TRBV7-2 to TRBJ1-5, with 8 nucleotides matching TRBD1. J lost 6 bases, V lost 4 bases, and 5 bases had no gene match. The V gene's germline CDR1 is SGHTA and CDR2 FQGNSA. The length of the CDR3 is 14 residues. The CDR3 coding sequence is TGTGCCAGCAGCTCAGGACAGGGCCTTCAGCCCCAGCATTTT. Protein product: CASSSGQGLQPQHF.

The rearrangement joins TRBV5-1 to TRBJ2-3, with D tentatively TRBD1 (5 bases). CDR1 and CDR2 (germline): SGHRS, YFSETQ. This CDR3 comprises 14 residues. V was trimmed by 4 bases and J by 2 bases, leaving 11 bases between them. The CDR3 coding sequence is TGCGCCAGCAGCCTGACAGAATTCACAGATACGCAGTATTTT. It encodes CASSLTEFTDTQYF.

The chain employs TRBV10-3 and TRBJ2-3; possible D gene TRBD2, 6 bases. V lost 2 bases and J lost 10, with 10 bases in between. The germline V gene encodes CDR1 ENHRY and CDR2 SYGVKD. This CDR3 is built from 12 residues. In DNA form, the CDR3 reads TGTGCCATCAGTGAGCTCACTAGCCCGCAGTATTTT. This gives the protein CAISELTSPQYF.

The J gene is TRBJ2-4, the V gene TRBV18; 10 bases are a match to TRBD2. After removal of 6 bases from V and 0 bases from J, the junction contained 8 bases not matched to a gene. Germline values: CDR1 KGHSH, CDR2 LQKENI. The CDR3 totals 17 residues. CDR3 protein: CASSATSGYLAKNIQYF. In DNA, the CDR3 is TGTGCCAGCTCCGCGACTAGCGGGTACCTAGCCAAAAACATTCAGTACTTC.

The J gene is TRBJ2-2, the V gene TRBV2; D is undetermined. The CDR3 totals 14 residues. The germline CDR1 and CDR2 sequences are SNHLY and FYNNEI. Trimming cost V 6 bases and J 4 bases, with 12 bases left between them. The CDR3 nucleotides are TGTGCCAGCAGAGCCAGAACGGGCACCGGGGAGCTGTTTTTT. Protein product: CASRARTGTGELFF.

The CDR3 reads CASSHLGQGGYNEQFF. The CDR3 DNA reads TGTGCCAGCAGTCATCTCGGACAGGGCGGCTACAATGAGCAGTTCTTC. The V call is TRBV28, the J call TRBJ2-1; 8 bases agree with TRBD1. This CDR3 contains 16 residues. Germline CDR1 and CDR2: MDHEN and SYDVKM. V was pared by 5 bases and J by 3 bases, with 9 bases of the junction left unmatched.

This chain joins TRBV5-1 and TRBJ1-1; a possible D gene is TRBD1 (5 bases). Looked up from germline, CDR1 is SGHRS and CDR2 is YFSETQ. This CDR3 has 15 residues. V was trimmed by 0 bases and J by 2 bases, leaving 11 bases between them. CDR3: CASSLDPQGNTEAFF. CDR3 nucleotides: TGCGCCAGCAGCTTGGACCCTCAGGGCAACACTGAAGCTTTCTTT.

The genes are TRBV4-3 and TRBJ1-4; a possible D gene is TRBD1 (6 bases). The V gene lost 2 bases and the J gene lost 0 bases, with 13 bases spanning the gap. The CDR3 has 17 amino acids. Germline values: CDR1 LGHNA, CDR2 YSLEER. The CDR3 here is CASSQSPQGTTNEKLFF. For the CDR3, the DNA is TGCGCCAGCAGCCAAAGCCCCCAGGGGACAACTAATGAAAAACTGTTTTTT.

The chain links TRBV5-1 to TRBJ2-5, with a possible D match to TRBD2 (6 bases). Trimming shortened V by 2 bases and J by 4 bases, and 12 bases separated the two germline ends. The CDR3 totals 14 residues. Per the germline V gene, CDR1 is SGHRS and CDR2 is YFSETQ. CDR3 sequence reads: CASSFPGVGETQYF. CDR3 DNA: TGCGCCAGCAGCTTTCCGGGAGTCGGAGAGACCCAGTACTTC.

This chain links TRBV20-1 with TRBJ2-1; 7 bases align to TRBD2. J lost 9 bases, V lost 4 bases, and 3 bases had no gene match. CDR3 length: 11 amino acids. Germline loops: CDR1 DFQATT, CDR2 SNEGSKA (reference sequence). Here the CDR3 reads CSANQRGEQFF. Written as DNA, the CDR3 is TGCAGTGCTAACCAGCGGGGTGAGCAGTTCTTC.

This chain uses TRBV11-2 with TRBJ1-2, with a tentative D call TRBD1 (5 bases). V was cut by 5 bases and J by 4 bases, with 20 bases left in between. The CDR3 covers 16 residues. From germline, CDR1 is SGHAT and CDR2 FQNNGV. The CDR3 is CASSPTWGRISYGYTF. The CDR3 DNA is TGTGCCAGCAGCCCGACGTGGGGCAGAATCTCCTATGGCTACACCTTC.

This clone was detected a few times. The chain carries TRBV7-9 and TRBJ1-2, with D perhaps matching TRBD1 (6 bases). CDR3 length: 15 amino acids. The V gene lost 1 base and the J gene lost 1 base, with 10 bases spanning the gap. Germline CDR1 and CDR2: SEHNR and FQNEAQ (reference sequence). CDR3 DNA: TGTGCCAGCAGCTTAGTTATAGGGGGTAACTATGGCTACACCTTC. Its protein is CASSLVIGGNYGYTF.

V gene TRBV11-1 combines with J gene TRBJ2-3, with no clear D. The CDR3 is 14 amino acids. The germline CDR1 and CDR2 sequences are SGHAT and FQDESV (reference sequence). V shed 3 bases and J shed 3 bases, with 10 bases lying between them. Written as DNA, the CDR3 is TGTGCCAGCAGCTTTGACCTAGGAACAGATACGCAGTATTTT. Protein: CASSFDLGTDTQYF.

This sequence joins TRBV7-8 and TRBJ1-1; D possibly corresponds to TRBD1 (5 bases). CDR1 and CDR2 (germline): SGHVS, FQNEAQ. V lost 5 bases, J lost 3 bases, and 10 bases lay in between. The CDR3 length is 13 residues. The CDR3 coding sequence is TGTGCCAGCAGCCCATTGGGGGACACTGAAGCTTTCTTT. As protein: CASSPLGDTEAFF.

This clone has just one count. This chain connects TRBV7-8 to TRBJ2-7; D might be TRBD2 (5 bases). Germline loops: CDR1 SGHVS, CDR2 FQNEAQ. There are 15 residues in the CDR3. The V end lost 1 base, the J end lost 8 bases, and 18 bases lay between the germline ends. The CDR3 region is CASSLVGPSPTQQYF. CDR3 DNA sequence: TGTGCCAGCAGCTTAGTAGGGCCTAGCCCTACGCAGCAGTACTTC.

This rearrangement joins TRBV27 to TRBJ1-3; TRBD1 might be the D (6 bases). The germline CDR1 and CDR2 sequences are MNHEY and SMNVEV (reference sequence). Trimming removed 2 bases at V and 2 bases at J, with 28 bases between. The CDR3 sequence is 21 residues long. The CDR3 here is CASSLRGFGRGLLITGNTIYF. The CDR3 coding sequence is TGTGCCAGCAGTTTAAGGGGGTTCGGGAGAGGCTTATTAATCACTGGAAACACCATATATTTT.

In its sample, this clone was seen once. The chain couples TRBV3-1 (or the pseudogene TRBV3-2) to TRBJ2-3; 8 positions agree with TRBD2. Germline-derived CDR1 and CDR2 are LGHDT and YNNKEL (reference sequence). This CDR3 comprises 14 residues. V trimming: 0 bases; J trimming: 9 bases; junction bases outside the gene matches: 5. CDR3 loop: CASSQDRGGGTQYF. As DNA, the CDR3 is TGTGCCAGCAGCCAAGATCGGGGCGGGGGGACGCAGTATTTT.

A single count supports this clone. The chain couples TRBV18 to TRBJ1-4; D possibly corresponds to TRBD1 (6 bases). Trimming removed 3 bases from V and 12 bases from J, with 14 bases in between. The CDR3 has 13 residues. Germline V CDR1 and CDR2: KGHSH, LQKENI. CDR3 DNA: TGTGCCAGCTCACCGGCTGCCGGGGGCCAACTGTTTTTT. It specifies CASSPAAGGQLFF.

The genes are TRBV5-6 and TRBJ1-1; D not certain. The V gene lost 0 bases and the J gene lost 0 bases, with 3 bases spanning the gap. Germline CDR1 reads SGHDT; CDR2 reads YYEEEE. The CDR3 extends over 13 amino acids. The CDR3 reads CASSLGMNTEAFF. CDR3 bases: TGTGCCAGCAGCTTGGGGATGAACACTGAAGCTTTCTTT.

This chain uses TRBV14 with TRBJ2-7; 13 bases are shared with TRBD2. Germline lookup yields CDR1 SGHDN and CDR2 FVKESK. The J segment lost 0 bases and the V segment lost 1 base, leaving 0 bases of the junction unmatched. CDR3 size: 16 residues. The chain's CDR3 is CASSQGTSGSSYEQYF. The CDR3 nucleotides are TGTGCCAGCAGCCAAGGGACTAGCGGGAGCTCCTACGAGCAGTACTTC.

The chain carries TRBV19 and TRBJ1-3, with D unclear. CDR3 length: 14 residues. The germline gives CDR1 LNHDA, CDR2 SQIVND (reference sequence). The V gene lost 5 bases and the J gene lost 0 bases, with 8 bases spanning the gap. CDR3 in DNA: TGTGCCAGTAGTTACACGTTCTCTGGAAACACCATATATTTT. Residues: CASSYTFSGNTIYF.

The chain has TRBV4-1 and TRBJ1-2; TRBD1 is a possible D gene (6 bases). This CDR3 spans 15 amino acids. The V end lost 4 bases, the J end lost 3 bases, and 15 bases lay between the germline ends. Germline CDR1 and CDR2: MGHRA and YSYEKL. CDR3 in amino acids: CASSPHREEDYGYTF. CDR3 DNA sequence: TGCGCCAGCAGCCCTCACAGGGAAGAGGACTATGGCTACACCTTC.

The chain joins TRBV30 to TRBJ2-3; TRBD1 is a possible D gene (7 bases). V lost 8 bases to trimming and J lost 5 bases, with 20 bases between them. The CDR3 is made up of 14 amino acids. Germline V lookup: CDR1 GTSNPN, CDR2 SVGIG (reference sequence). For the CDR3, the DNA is TGTGCCCAATCCCGGGCAGGGGGGAGAGATACGCAGTATTTT. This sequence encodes CAQSRAGGRDTQYF.